These T cell receptor beta chains were read from a single sample in a study of T cell responses to AZD1222 COVID-19 vaccine. The method was immunoSEQ multiplex PCR; TCRdb's version includes in-frame clones alone and lacks a portion of them. The top ten clones hold 9.1% of a sample with 99,000 or so clones, more than 70% of them seen once. Sequenced material: peripheral blood, taken on day 0 of AZD1222 vaccination. These receptors came from an adult in good health. Each CDR3 is given without its conserved first and last residue. The order of the fields is J gene, V gene, clone size, CDR3 protein. The listing skips clone size in some rows; elsewhere it reads once, few, many or a size class.

>TRBJ2-1|TRBV5-1|NA
ASSPTGVADNEQF
>TRBJ1-2|TRBV28|NA
ASSETAYGYT
>TRBJ2-7|TRBV5-4|NA
ASSTLDRADFYEQY
>TRBJ2-1|TRBV7-3|NA
ASSLTSGRNNEQF
>TRBJ1-6|TRBV4-3|NA
ASSPTGLSYNSPLH
>TRBJ2-2|TRBV18|once
ASSPDPGELF
>TRBJ2-2|TRBV7-2|NA
ASSLDVGQGHTGELF
>TRBJ2-1|TRBV6-5|NA
AAGSRTPAYNEQF
>TRBJ2-5|TRBV11-2|NA
ASSLAGAETQY
>TRBJ1-1|TRBV2|NA
ASSVQENTEAF
>TRBJ2-5|TRBV5-4|few
ASSLGASPETQY
>TRBJ2-3|TRBV29-1|NA
SVESSDTQY
>TRBJ2-5|TRBV29-1|once
SVEREWETQY
>TRBJ2-1|TRBV19|NA
ASRSVGLSSYNEQF
>TRBJ2-5|TRBV4-2|NA
ASSQLLGEETQY
>TRBJ2-4|TRBV9|NA
ASSERQTRAIQY
>TRBJ2-7|TRBV6-5|NA
ASSYSTGNYEQY
>TRBJ1-2|TRBV28|NA
ASSLFEGRGGYT
>TRBJ2-7|TRBV7-6|once
ASSLGGTGGDEQY
>TRBJ2-5|TRBV5-1|NA
ASSLAAGGGETQY
>TRBJ1-2|TRBV18|NA
ASSPRQGYGYT
>TRBJ1-4|TRBV28|NA
ASSLRTPATNEKLF
>TRBJ2-3|TRBV11-2|NA
ASSSGTGTTDTQY
>TRBJ1-5|TRBV3-1/TRBV3-2|NA
ASTFRNQPQH
>TRBJ2-3|TRBV2|once
ASTLGGAVTDTQY
>TRBJ1-1|TRBV21-1|NA
ASSEGVWDTEAF
>TRBJ1-1|TRBV6-2/TRBV6-3|NA
ASSYGGRDTEAF
>TRBJ2-3|TRBV6-5|NA
ASSYLREGTDTQY
>TRBJ2-3|TRBV11-2|NA
ASSLGTVVAGDTQY
>TRBJ1-3|TRBV3-1/TRBV3-2|NA
ASTRTERNTIY
>TRBJ1-6|TRBV7-2|NA
ASSVSGSPLH
>TRBJ1-1|TRBV19|NA
ASSIMGGQGVSMNTEAF
>TRBJ2-6|TRBV24-1|NA
ATSESGANVLT
>TRBJ2-5|TRBV7-3|NA
ASSSGPGETQY
>TRBJ2-1|TRBV30|few
AWSAVGEQF
>TRBJ1-1|TRBV29-1|NA
SVRDGGRNTEAF
>TRBJ1-2|TRBV5-4|NA
ASSLDPRNYGYT
>TRBJ2-7|TRBV3-1/TRBV3-2|NA
ASSPDWAGGLEQY
>TRBJ2-5|TRBV11-2|NA
ASSLGGQETQY
>TRBJ2-7|TRBV6-2/TRBV6-3|NA
ASSRGGDYEQY
>TRBJ2-3|TRBV19|NA
ASRWGATDTQY
>TRBJ1-1|TRBV12-3/TRBV12-4|NA
ASSLGPNTEAF
>TRBJ1-1|TRBV19|NA
ASTVGNRNTEAF
>TRBJ1-2|TRBV5-1|NA
ASSFNSNYGYT
>TRBJ1-5|TRBV28|NA
ASQVSNKPQH
>TRBJ2-6|TRBV7-7|NA
ASSLSPGSSGANVLT
>TRBJ2-7|TRBV5-4|NA
ASSSGLAYEQY
>TRBJ2-3|TRBV18|once
ASSPSSGRTDTQY
>TRBJ2-2|TRBV11-2|NA
ASSPQNTGELF
>TRBJ1-5|TRBV28|once
ASSQIDQPQH
>TRBJ1-2|TRBV10-3|NA
ATREVQGHGYT
>TRBJ2-1|TRBV6-5|NA
ASSKREVNEQF
>TRBJ1-4|TRBV6-5|NA
ASSPQGVNEKLF
>TRBJ1-5|TRBV18|NA
ASSYSGNSNQPQH